This T cell receptor beta chain is from a study of T cell responses to AZD1222 COVID-19 vaccine. Data came from immunoSEQ multiplex PCR; TCRdb stores just in-frame clones and leaves some out. The table includes some 120,000 clones, about 91% detected once. Findings of the study overall: The span of vaccine-associated CD4 TCRs extended across spike, with dominance at 160-218 and 743-854. Spike-specific TCR breadth and depth grew following two AZD1222 doses.

CDR1 and CDR2 (germline): SQVTM, ANQGSEA. This CDR3 region has 14 residues. The germline V and J ends were trimmed by 4 bases and 1 base, with 13 bases remaining between them. This clone was counted only a few times. Antigen specificity is unknown. This material consisted of peripheral blood, taken on day 0 of AZD1222 vaccination. The J gene is TRBJ1-1, the V gene TRBV29-1; weak D call: TRBD1 (5 bases). The sequence came from an adult in good health. CDR3 residues: CSVVLRGWNTEAFF. Written as DNA, the CDR3 is TGCAGCGTTGTTCTAAGGGGATGGAACACTGAAGCTTTCTTT.